This T cell receptor beta chain was retrieved from a study of regulatory dendritic cells for organ transplantation. Turning to the study itself: LPS was added to dendritic cell cultures on day 6.

Sorted T cells were CFSE-labeled and cultured roughly five days with allogeneic regulatory or mature dendritic cells at 1:10. CD4+ or CD8+ T cells were sorted as naive CD45RA+ or memory CD45RO+. After removal of 4 bases from V and 10 bases from J, the junction contained 7 bases not matched to a gene. The CDR3 loop spans 15 amino acids. Per the germline V gene, CDR1 is SGHNT and CDR2 is YENEEA. Comments on this clone: The antigen is undetermined.

Study-wide findings and caveats: Naive T cells showed high diversity, memory cells less, memory CD8+ least. Memory CD8+ clonal expansion seemed more limited with regulatory than mature dendritic cells.

Clones were read by immunoSEQ multiplex PCR, and TCRdb kept only the in-frame ones, dropping some. In the table there are about 11,000 clones, 60% to 75% of which are singletons. The specimen sequenced was memory CD4+ T cells from blood cultured with regulatory dendritic cells. Specified subset: CD45RO+ memory T cells. The chain is built from TRBV11-3 and TRBJ2-1, with 13 bases fitting TRBD2. This clonotype was obtained from a human donor in good health. CDR3: CASSSGTSGATEQFF. CDR3 DNA sequence: TGTGCCAGCAGCTCAGGGACTAGCGGGGCAACCGAGCAGTTCTTC.